The rows below give T cell receptor beta chains drawn from one sample of a study of human T cells and chemical hapten exposure. Via MiXCR, TCRdb re-called the RACE reads, giving one row per CDR3 protein. In the table there are tens of thousands of distinct CDR3 sequences, 10% to 13% of which are singletons. Specimen: whole blood, collected in connection with sensitization to the hapten diphenylcyclopropenone (DPC). Receptor source: a man aged 30 to 45 with alopecia areata. Some clones in this sample may be carry-over from other donors' samples. The CDR3 runs from the conserved cysteine through the conserved F or W. The size field is filled for only some rows; it gives once, few, many or a size class.

>TRBV7-9|TRBJ2-3|.
CASSLGRTSRGPDTQYF
>TRBV12-3/TRBV12-4|TRBJ1-2|.
CASRVLGGYYGYTF
>TRBV18|TRBJ1-5|many
CASSPRRTGQGVGRDNQPQHF
>TRBV20-1|TRBJ2-3|many
CSATYSWGTSGTDTQYF
>TRBV12-3/TRBV12-4|TRBJ2-7|.
CASTRPSSYEQYF
>TRBV25-1|TRBJ2-6|few
CASRGAGANVLTF
>TRBV12-5|TRBJ1-6|.
CASGSSLSRTDPSHYSPLHF
>TRBV4-2|TRBJ1-2|.
CASSQERGRLVGYTF
>TRBV28|TRBJ1-4|few
CASSFPGSSEKLFF
>TRBV21-1|TRBJ2-7|many
CASSKGLSWQGIHEQYF
>TRBV6-2/TRBV6-3|TRBJ2-1|many
CASSVLISGQFF
>TRBV2|TRBJ1-2|.
CASRPGGSGYGYTF
>TRBV29-1|TRBJ1-1|.
CSGRRINTEAFF
>TRBV9|TRBJ2-2|few
CASSVVTGAGTGELFF
>TRBV5-6|TRBJ2-5|many
CASSSSQTYQETQYF
>TRBV27|TRBJ1-2|.
CASSLRTGTYGYTF
>TRBV7-8|TRBJ2-4|.
CASSSQGPIQYF
>TRBV20-1|TRBJ1-2|many
CSAREQGRGDYGYTF
>TRBV7-6|TRBJ2-5|few
CASSLVPNVETQYF
>TRBV2|TRBJ1-5|.
CASSGRTGNQPQHF
>TRBV11-2|TRBJ1-1|many
CASSLALDRRNTEAFF
>TRBV25-1|TRBJ2-7|many
CASSGWDSPYEQYF
>TRBV20-1|TRBJ2-1|many
CSAERDTQRNEQFF
>TRBV6-6|TRBJ2-3|many
CASSEVAGTQYF
>TRBV9|TRBJ1-6|few
CASSVGAGTANSPLHF
>TRBV7-8|TRBJ2-7|many
CASSGGQVIYEQYF
>TRBV20-1|TRBJ1-2|many
CSASALGSNYGYTF
>TRBV29-1|TRBJ2-5|.
CSVPGTGGETQYF
>TRBV3-1|TRBJ1-1|few
CASSPIPGPPPANTEAFF
>TRBV6-5|TRBJ2-1|few
CASSSAGTGVDEQFF